Listed below are T cell receptor beta chains from one sample, sequenced in a study of post-analysis software for immune sequencing data. TCRdb re-called the PCR reads through MiXCR, storing one row per CDR3 protein. The sample yields 740,000 or so distinct CDR3 sequences, around 53% seen once. Sequencing input: blood. All receptors come from a girl aged 5 to 17 with multiple sclerosis. The CDR3 runs from the conserved cysteine through the conserved F or W. The D gene is left open where the match is weak. The size entry is marked missing in some rows and otherwise reads once, few, many or a size class.

clone size	D gene	V gene	J gene	CDR3 protein	CDR3 DNA
.	.	TRBV15	TRBJ1-1	CATSLGGTNTEAFF	TGTGCCACCAGCCTAGGGGGGACTAACACTGAAGCTTTCTTT
.	.	TRBV5-1	TRBJ2-7	CASSQGLRPQSSYEQYF	TGCGCCAGCAGCCAGGGACTTCGCCCCCAGAGCTCCTACGAGCAGTACTTC
once	.	TRBV12-3/TRBV12-4	TRBJ2-7	CASIKGGPYEQYF	TGTGCCAGCATCAAAGGGGGACCCTACGAGCAGTACTTC
.	TRBD1	TRBV30	TRBJ2-1	CACNQGDRAYNEQFF	TGTGCCTGCAACCAGGGTGACAGGGCCTACAATGAGCAGTTCTTC
.	.	TRBV6-2/TRBV6-3	TRBJ2-7	CASSYSLTDTYEQYF	TGTGCCAGCAGTTACTCCCTGACGGACACCTACGAGCAGTACTTC
.	TRBD1	TRBV28	TRBJ1-2	CASSLRDRGRPYYGYTF	TGTGCCAGCAGTTTAAGGGACAGGGGGCGCCCCTACTATGGCTACACCTTC
.	.	TRBV6-4	TRBJ2-3	CASSDSDGSGTQYF	TGTGCCAGCAGTGACAGCGATGGTTCAGGGACGCAGTATTTT
few	TRBD2	TRBV29-1	TRBJ2-1	CSATSGRVDNEQFF	TGCAGCGCCACAAGCGGGAGGGTGGACAATGAGCAGTTCTTC
once	TRBD2	TRBV12-3/TRBV12-4	TRBJ2-1	CASSFTGTSGRGGQFF	TGTGCCAGCAGCTTCACCGGGACTAGCGGGAGAGGGGGGCAGTTCTTC
.	TRBD1	TRBV4-1	TRBJ1-2	CASSQVSDRGFRGYTF	TGCGCCAGCAGCCAAGTCTCGGACAGGGGATTTCGTGGCTACACCTTC
.	.	TRBV10-1	TRBJ2-7	CASSANFYEQYF	TGCGCCAGCAGTGCTAACTTTTACGAGCAGTACTTC
.	.	TRBV7-3	TRBJ2-5	CASSPGYGPQYF	TGTGCCAGCAGCCCGGGGTACGGACCCCAGTACTTC
.	.	TRBV20-1	TRBJ2-5	CSASPGTNQETQYF	TGCAGTGCTAGCCCCGGGACAAATCAAGAGACCCAGTACTTC
.	.	TRBV12-5	TRBJ2-1	CAGGLAGGWANEQFF	TGTGCTGGTGGTTTAGCCGGTGGATGGGCCAACGAGCAGTTCTTC
once	.	TRBV18	TRBJ2-1	CASSRRQYNEQFF	TGTGCCAGCTCGCGCCGACAGTACAATGAGCAGTTCTTC
few	.	TRBV4-1	TRBJ1-2	CASSQEGIEGYTF	TGCGCCAGCAGCCAAGAAGGCATCGAGGGCTACACCTTC
.	.	TRBV20-1	TRBJ1-2	CSAREPGHYGYTF	TGCAGTGCTAGAGAGCCGGGCCACTATGGCTACACCTTC
.	TRBD1	TRBV3-1	TRBJ1-5	CASSDRPGQGKGRGNQPQHF	TGTGCCAGCAGCGACCGGCCGGGACAGGGTAAAGGTCGGGGCAATCAGCCCCAGCATTTT
once	.	TRBV20-1	TRBJ1-2	CSAFCVGATGYTF	TGCAGTGCCTTTTGCGTGGGGGCCACTGGCTACACCTTC
few	TRBD2	TRBV7-8	TRBJ2-5	CASSSGGSWTQYF	TGTGCCAGCAGCTCCGGGGGGAGTTGGACCCAGTACTTC